This T cell receptor (beta chain) stems from a study of shared clonotypes between healthy human individuals. This CDR3 comprises 16 residues. J gave up 2 bases and V 4 bases, and 9 bases lay outside the gene matches. Germline loops: CDR1 MNHNS, CDR2 SASEGT. Replicate PCRs run on sorted subsets employed 200 ng DNA, approximately 30,000 T cell genomes. TCRdb's copy holds only in-frame clones and misses some; the assay was immunoSEQ multiplex PCR. The sample has roughly 2.4 million clones; approximately 96% are singletons. In this sample, this clone turned up once. Antigen specificity is unknown. Study results and caveats: Generation probabilities of non-shared clonotypes were lower (relative to those shared by all four donors).

The genes are TRBV6-1 and TRBJ2-7, with 9 bases fitting TRBD1. The sequenced material came from naive CD4+ T cells sorted from blood. Subset noted: CD45RA+ positively selected. The receptor was isolated from a man aged 18-30 years in good health. CDR3: CASSGGGTGRAYEQYF. Written as DNA, the CDR3 is TGTGCCAGCAGTGGGGGGGGGACAGGGAGAGCCTACGAGCAGTACTTC.